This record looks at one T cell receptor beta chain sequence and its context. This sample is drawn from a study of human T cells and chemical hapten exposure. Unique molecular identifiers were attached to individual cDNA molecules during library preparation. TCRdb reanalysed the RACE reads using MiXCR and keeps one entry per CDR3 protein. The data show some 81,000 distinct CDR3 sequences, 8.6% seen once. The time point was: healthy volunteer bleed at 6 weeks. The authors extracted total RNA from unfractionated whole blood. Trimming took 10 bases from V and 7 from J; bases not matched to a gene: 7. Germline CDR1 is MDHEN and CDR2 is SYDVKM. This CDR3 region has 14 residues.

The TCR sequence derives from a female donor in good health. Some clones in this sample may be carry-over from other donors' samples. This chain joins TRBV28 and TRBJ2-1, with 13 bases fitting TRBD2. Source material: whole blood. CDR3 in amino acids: CATRGTSGVNEQFF. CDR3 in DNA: TGTGCCACCAGAGGGACTAGCGGGGTAAATGAGCAGTTCTTC.